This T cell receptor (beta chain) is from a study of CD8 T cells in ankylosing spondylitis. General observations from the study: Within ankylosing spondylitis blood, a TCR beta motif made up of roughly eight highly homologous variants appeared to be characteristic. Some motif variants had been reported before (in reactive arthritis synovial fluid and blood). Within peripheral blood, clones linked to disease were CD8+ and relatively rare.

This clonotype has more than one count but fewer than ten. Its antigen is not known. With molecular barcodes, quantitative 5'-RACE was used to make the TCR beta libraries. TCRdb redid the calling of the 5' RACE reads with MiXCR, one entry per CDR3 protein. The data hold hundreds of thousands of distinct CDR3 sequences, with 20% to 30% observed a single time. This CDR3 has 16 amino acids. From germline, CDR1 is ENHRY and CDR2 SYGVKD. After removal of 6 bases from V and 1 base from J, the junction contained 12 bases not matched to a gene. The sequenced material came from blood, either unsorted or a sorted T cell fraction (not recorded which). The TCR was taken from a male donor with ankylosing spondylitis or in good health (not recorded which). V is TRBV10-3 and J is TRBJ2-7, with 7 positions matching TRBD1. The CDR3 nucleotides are TGTGCCATCAGCAATGAGGGGGACAGTCAATCCTACGAGCAGTACTTC. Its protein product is CAISNEGDSQSYEQYF.